Each of the 22 T cell receptor beta chains below was sequenced from the same sample in a study of blood T cell repertoires in COVID-19. Profiling relied on immunoSEQ multiplex PCR, and the TCRdb table lists in-frame clones only, not all of them. The repertoire includes around 180,000 clones, about 87% of them detected once, and roughly 26% sits in the top ten. The sequencing input was peripheral blood. The receptors originated from a man aged 60-69 years with acute or convalescent COVID-19.

This chain joins TRBV4-3 and TRBJ2-7, with D possibly being TRBD1 (5 bases). Germline V gene sequence: CDR1 LGHNA, CDR2 YSLEER. The CDR3 spans 13 residues. Trimming cost V 5 bases and J 5 bases, with 13 bases left between them. This CDR3 reads CASSKGIHDEQYF. The CDR3 DNA sequence: TGCGCCAGCAGCAAGGGGATCCACGACGAGCAGTACTTC.

This chain uses TRBV19 with TRBJ1-1; the D is unclear. Germline V gene lookup returns CDR1 LNHDA and CDR2 SQIVND (reference sequence). The CDR3 contains 13 residues. Trimming took 0 bases from V and 1 from J, leaving 3 bases between them. The CDR3 coding sequence is TGTGCCAGTAGTATAGATAGGAACACTGAAGCTTTCTTT. Encoded protein: CASSIDRNTEAFF.

The chain carries TRBV6-5 and TRBJ2-3; 10 bases are shared with TRBD2. The CDR3 runs to 13 residues. The junction had 3 bases not matched to a gene; V was cut back by 7 bases and J by 5 bases. Germline V gives CDR1 MNHEY, CDR2 SVGAGI. The CDR3 nucleotides are TGTGCCAGCAAACCTAGCGGGGGAGATACGCAGTATTTT. Translated: CASKPSGGDTQYF.

Ten or more counts support this clone. V is TRBV14 and J is TRBJ1-2, with D maybe TRBD1 (5 bases). The germline V gene has CDR1 SGHDN and CDR2 FVKESK. Trimming stripped 1 base from V and 4 bases from J, with 13 bases between. This CDR3 has 15 amino acids. CDR3 DNA: TGTGCCAGCAGCCAAGGGGGGGGATTCGGCTATGGCTACACCTTC. It is translated as CASSQGGGFGYGYTF. Together with reference TRBV14 and TRBJ1-2, the CDR3 gives the full variable domain: EAGVTQFPSHSVIEKGQTVTLRCDPISGHDNLYWYRRVMGKEIKFLLHFVKESKQDESGMPNNRFLAERTGGTYSTLKVQPAELEDSGVYFCASSQGGGFGYGYTFGSGTRLTVV.

Only a few counts were recorded for this clone. The chain has TRBV7-9 and TRBJ2-7; 7 bases are shared with TRBD2. The V segment lost 2 bases and the J segment 7 bases; nucleotides outside the gene matches: 11. The CDR3 is 15 residues long. CDR1 is SEHNR and CDR2 is FQNEAQ in the germline V gene (reference sequence). The CDR3 nucleotides are TGTGCCAGCAGCTTACCCGCCGGGGGGTATAGTGAGCAGTACTTC. Encoded protein: CASSLPAGGYSEQYF.

The chain combines TRBV7-2 with TRBJ2-5; D may be TRBD2 (7 bases). The length of the CDR3 is 11 residues. CDR1 and CDR2 (germline): SGHTA, FQGNSA. V gave up 4 bases and J gave up 13 bases, with 13 bases separating them. DNA for the CDR3: TGTGCCAGCAGCTCGCGGGGGCCCCGGTACTTC. Translation gives CASSSRGPRYF.

Here the CDR3 reads CASSREGGLNTEAFF. The CDR3 DNA is TGTGCCAGCAGCCGGGAGGGGGGCCTGAACACTGAAGCTTTCTTT. This sequence joins TRBV4-2 and TRBJ1-1; maybe TRBD1 (6 bases). The V end was cut by 4 bases, the J end by 0 bases, with 12 bases between. CDR1 and CDR2 from the germline V gene are LGHNA and YNFKEQ. CDR3 length: 15 amino acids.

The chain uses TRBV19 and TRBJ1-2, with D possibly TRBD1 on 5 matching bases. Germline lookup yields CDR1 LNHDA and CDR2 SQIVND (reference sequence). V lost 3 bases to trimming and J lost 2 bases, with 10 bases between them. CDR3 length: 14 amino acids. The CDR3, as DNA: TGTGCCAGTAGTATCCCAGGGCAGAACTATGGCTACACCTTC. It codes for CASSIPGQNYGYTF.

This clone appeared once. V and J are TRBV14 and TRBJ2-2; TRBD2 agrees at 10 bases. V was pared by 0 bases and J by 1 base, with 8 bases of the junction left unmatched. CDR1 and CDR2 (germline): SGHDN, FVKESK. The CDR3 runs 19 residues. This chain's CDR3 is CASSQDKGAGGLNTGELFF. The CDR3 nucleotides are TGTGCCAGCAGCCAAGATAAAGGAGCGGGGGGGCTGAACACCGGGGAGCTGTTTTTT.

The J gene is TRBJ2-7, the V gene TRBV6-2 or TRBV6-3; 13 nucleotides align to TRBD2. The CDR3 consists of 16 residues. From germline, CDR1 is MNHEY and CDR2 SVGEGT. After removal of 0 bases from V and 5 bases from J, the junction contained 4 bases not matched to a gene. This CDR3 reads CASSYSGLAGVHEQYF. The CDR3 nucleotides are TGTGCCAGCAGTTACTCCGGACTAGCGGGAGTCCACGAGCAGTACTTC.

The gene calls are TRBV18 and TRBJ1-2; a possible D gene is TRBD1 (5 bases). Germline values: CDR1 KGHSH, CDR2 LQKENI. V was trimmed by 6 bases and J by 8 bases, leaving 13 bases between them. The CDR3 totals 12 residues. CDR3 sequence reads: CASSPDKGGYTF. The CDR3 DNA reads TGTGCCAGCTCCCCGGACAAAGGGGGCTACACCTTC.

This chain joins TRBV30 and TRBJ1-3; D is uncertain. V was trimmed by 3 bases and J by 4 bases, leaving 13 bases between them. This CDR3 comprises 14 residues. Per the germline V gene, CDR1 is GTSNPN and CDR2 is SVGIG (reference sequence). The CDR3 sequence: CAWSSIAGGNTIYF. The CDR3 bases are TGTGCCTGGAGCTCCATAGCCGGCGGAAACACCATATATTTT.

This chain uses TRBV10-3 with TRBJ1-6; D unclear. Trimming removed 4 bases from V and 5 bases from J, with 12 bases in between. The germline gives CDR1 ENHRY, CDR2 SYGVKD. The CDR3 runs 15 residues. CDR3 nucleotide sequence: TGTGCCATCAGTGGGTGGAGCGGAAATAATTCACCCCTCCACTTT. It yields the protein CAISGWSGNNSPLHF.

The chain joins TRBV7-2 to TRBJ1-4; D gene uncertain. The germline V and J ends were trimmed by 3 bases and 5 bases, with 13 bases remaining between them. There are 15 residues in the CDR3. The germline V gene has CDR1 SGHTA and CDR2 FQGNSA. DNA of the CDR3: TGTGCCAGCAGCTTTCAGGCAGCCCAAAATGAAAAACTGTTTTTT. This codes for CASSFQAAQNEKLFF.

The rearrangement joins TRBV24-1 to TRBJ2-7, with D uncertain. The V end lost 2 bases, the J end lost 7 bases, and 8 bases lay between the germline ends. The CDR3 is made up of 12 amino acids. Germline CDR1 KGHDR, CDR2 SFDVKD. CDR3 bases: TGTGCCACCAGTGATTCCCGCCGGGAGCAGTACTTC. Residues: CATSDSRREQYF.

The V and J genes are TRBV5-6 and TRBJ1-2; D unresolved. The V gene's germline CDR1 is SGHDT and CDR2 YYEEEE. The V and J ends lost 0 bases and 8 bases respectively, with 17 bases between them. This CDR3 has 15 residues. CDR3 DNA: TGTGCCAGCAGCTTGGTAGTAAGTGTGACTCAAGGCTACACCTTC. Its translation is CASSLVVSVTQGYTF.

This clone has a handful of counts. The rearrangement joins TRBV15 to TRBJ1-5, with D perhaps TRBD1 (5 bases). This CDR3 has 14 amino acids. Germline CDR1 is LNHNV and CDR2 is YYDKDF (reference sequence). Trimming removed 3 bases from V and 9 bases from J, with 15 bases in between. DNA of the CDR3: TGTGCCACCAGCAGGGATCGGGGGAAGGCGCCCCAGCATTTT. Translation gives CATSRDRGKAPQHF. The whole variable domain, remainder taken from reference TRBV15 and TRBJ1-5, is DAMVIQNPRYQVTQFGKPVTLSCSQTLNHNVMYWYQQKSSQAPKLLFHYYDKDFNNEADTPDNFQSRRPNTSFCFLDIRSPGLGDTAMYLCATSRDRGKAPQHFGDGTRLSIL.

The rearrangement joins TRBV5-1 to TRBJ2-7; weak D call: TRBD2 (5 bases). Per the germline V gene, CDR1 is SGHRS and CDR2 is YFSETQ. Trimming cost V 3 bases and J 2 bases, with 15 bases left between them. The CDR3 is made up of 15 amino acids. This CDR3 is CASSSQGSRAYEQYF. In nucleotides, the CDR3 is TGCGCCAGCAGCTCGCAAGGGAGTCGGGCCTACGAGCAGTACTTC.

The chain uses TRBV6-5 and TRBJ2-2; 7 nucleotides agree with TRBD2. Germline V CDR1 and CDR2: MNHEY, SVGAGI. The CDR3 loop spans 15 amino acids. The junction had 10 bases not matched to a gene; V was cut back by 5 bases and J by 7 bases. Written as DNA, the CDR3 is TGTGCCAGCAGTCCTCGCGGGGGAATCGGCGGGGAGCTGTTTTTT. It yields the protein CASSPRGGIGGELFF.

The chain employs TRBV24-1 and TRBJ2-3; TRBD2 matches at 9 bases. CDR3 length: 15 residues. Germline V gene sequence: CDR1 KGHDR, CDR2 SFDVKD. Trimming removed 1 base from V and 6 bases from J; junction bases left unmatched: 4. The CDR3 protein is CATSDFVSGGDTQYF. The CDR3 bases are TGTGCCACCAGTGATTTTGTGAGCGGGGGGGATACGCAGTATTTT.

CDR3 nucleotides: TGTGCCAGCAGTCGCGACACAGATACGCAGTATTTT. It specifies CASSRDTDTQYF. The chain links TRBV9 to TRBJ2-3; no clear D. Trimming pared 5 bases from V and 2 bases from J, leaving 6 bases between. CDR3 length: 12 residues. From germline, CDR1 is SGDLS and CDR2 YYNGEE.

This clone was counted once. The V gene is TRBV6-5, the J gene TRBJ2-1, with 9 positions matching TRBD2. CDR3 length equals 14 residues. Trimming cost V 7 bases and J 3 bases; bases outside gene matches: 4. Germline CDR1 and CDR2: MNHEY and SVGAGI. CDR3 bases: TGTGCCAGCACCCCGACTAGCGGCTACAATGAGCAGTTCTTC. As protein: CASTPTSGYNEQFF.